These T cell receptor beta chains were read from a single sample in a study of T cells in Graves' hyperthyroidism and ophthalmopathy. A single record per CDR3 protein comes from TCRdb applying MiXCR to the multiplex PCR reads. The sample yields roughly 570,000 distinct CDR3 sequences, around 42% seen once. The sequenced sample was peripheral blood or thyroid tissue (not recorded which). The source of these receptors is an adult woman with Graves' disease, either hyperthyroidism or ophthalmopathy (not recorded which). Both conserved end residues are part of each CDR3.

>TRBV20-1|TRBJ2-7
CSARERASLNYEQYF
>TRBV7-2|TRBJ1-4
CASSFSPGGGNEKLFF
>TRBV7-8|TRBJ1-1
CASSLTPTATEAFF
>TRBV4-1|TRBJ1-6
CASSQSSTGDNSPLHF
>TRBV20-1|TRBJ1-2
CSAKIPSDISGTF
>TRBV2|TRBJ2-7
CASKTTYEQYF
>TRBV14|TRBJ2-7
CASSQDRAKSYEQYF
>TRBV11-2|TRBJ2-2
CASSPIGGRTGELFF
>TRBV7-9|TRBJ1-1
CASSFMWQGVTEAFF
>TRBV10-3|TRBJ2-6
CAIRPTAGANVLTF
>TRBV4-2|TRBJ1-3
CASSRDRGTGNTIYF
>TRBV24-1|TRBJ1-5
CATSEAGGRDQPQHF
>TRBV6-2/TRBV6-3|TRBJ1-2
CASSYSGAAGSSHGYTF
>TRBV24-1|TRBJ1-1
CARDMGHLNTEAFF
>TRBV20-1|TRBJ2-7
CSALRRLYSEQYF
>TRBV7-9|TRBJ2-7
CASSSARGRDAYEQYF
>TRBV29-1|TRBJ2-2
CGLRQGDGELFF
>TRBV12-3/TRBV12-4|TRBJ1-3
CASSFLSGNTIYF
>TRBV9|TRBJ2-5
CASSVDDSGSGQETQYF
>TRBV5-1|TRBJ2-7
CASSRTSGTYEQYF
>TRBV19|TRBJ2-2
CASSILTSGGTGELFF
>TRBV7-2|TRBJ1-2
CASTLDSPSAGYTF
>TRBV2|TRBJ1-4
CASSPSGGTNEKLFF
>TRBV19|TRBJ1-2
CASTGPWGYTF
>TRBV9|TRBJ2-2
CASSVVDGSVTGELFF